This TCR beta chain appears in the sequencing data of a study of cytotoxic CD8 clonotypes in ibrutinib-treated CLL (dated by TCRdb to the early 2020s). For the study in its entirety: The cohort included some 14 treatment-naive and approximately twelve relapsed/refractory patients; some 18 were IGHV unmutated. Responses were partial in 24 patients and complete in 2; after median approximately 66 months follow-up, about 14 stayed in remission and about twelve progressed. Response samples were obtained after a median of 12 months of treatment, with a range of about 6 to 36 months. On average, each sample yielded around 230,000 productive templates and around 98,000 productive rearrangements. Of the roughly 86 people in the trial, approximately 24 had longitudinal samples available. Cryopreserved peripheral blood mononuclear cells were obtained prior to treatment, at the time of response, and at either disease progression or sustained remission. Every remission and progressive disease sample was obtained while ibrutinib was still being received by the patients.

Its CDR3 holds 16 amino acids, cysteine through phenylalanine. Just CDR3 DNA is preserved here, 48 bases in frame from base 1. CDR1 and CDR2 (MDHEN, SYDVKM) derive from the germline V gene. Trimming takes 3 bases off V and 7 bases off J; junction bases not matched to a gene: 8. In light of the paper, this sample's time point label describes: approximately 25 months on ibrutinib. Roughly 2 micrograms of genomic DNA were extracted from cryopreserved PBMCs for TCR beta library preparation. Longitudinal blood samples from CLL patients on ibrutinib monotherapy were analyzed using high-throughput TCR beta sequencing. The patients took part in an open-label, single-center phase 2 trial of ibrutinib monotherapy. A MiSeq instrument was used for deep resolution sequencing, which targeted depths ranging from 1 in 1 million up to 1 in 200,000 T cells, with coverage averaging 10x for each clonotype. The immunoSEQ hsTCRB Kit was used to generate the TCR beta libraries. The authors processed their data as follows. The data were analyzed with ImmunoSEQ Analyzer and ImmunoSEQ Data Assistant, and V, D and J gene assignments followed IMGT definitions. Clonality, which ranges from 0 to 1, was calculated as one minus the normalized Shannon entropy of productive rearrangement frequencies. Only overrepresented clonotypes making up at least 0.05% of each patient's repertoire were included in the public clonotype analysis. Some 12 age-matched healthy donor repertoires from immuneACCESS served as clonality controls. Imported from immuneACCESS, the table was reduced by TCRdb to in-frame sequences with V and J called. These copies leave out some clones; in studies compared against another copy, an unresolved V gene accounts for under half, and the cause of the remainder is not known. That table is the source of V, J and clone size, and D and trimming were worked out from the DNA. In all, the sample holds about 130,000 clones, and 60% to 85% of those were seen once. The top ten clones comprise approximately 5.1% of the sample.

The study at large found these results: Sampling times were not matched between sustained-remission and progressing patients, and lymph node repertoires were not studied. Baseline clonality was found to be higher than that of age-matched healthy donors and was strongly correlated with circulating CD8+ T-cell counts. Public clonotypes were rare and either contracted or stayed stable during treatment, and the rise in clonality at ibrutinib response reflected the expansion of private clonotypes. Clonality increased at ibrutinib response, stayed stable in sustained remission, and fell back toward baseline at progression.

A remark on this clone: Its antigen is currently not known. Base qualities were left out, and no much larger clone turns up one base away.

The TCR originated in a human donor with chronic lymphocytic leukemia. Source: PBMCs, taken after 24 months of ibrutinib treatment. Rearrangement joined TRBV28 to TRBJ1-5, with 11 bases matching TRBD1. Here is the DNA: TGTGCCAGCAGTTTGGGCCGGGACAGGGGGGACCAGCCCCAGCATTTT. This codes for CASSLGRDRGDQPQHF.